This T cell receptor (beta chain) was recovered during a study of blood T cell repertoires in COVID-19. As for the study in general: Acute-phase and convalescent COVID-19 samples originated in the United States, Italy and Spain.

Participants reported their clinical history, and cohort assignment relied on those reports. Cohort 3 donors were reported recovered after two negative PCRs, clearance, or symptom resolution. The CDR3 consists of 14 residues. The ends lost 6 bases at V and 7 bases at J; junction bases unmatched: 7. Germline V lookup: CDR1 MNHEY, CDR2 SVGAGI. Using immunoSEQ multiplex PCR, the repertoire was profiled, and TCRdb retains in-frame clones only, with some absent. Of about 400,000 clones listed, roughly nine tenths are singletons. This chain connects TRBV6-5 to TRBJ1-5, with 9 bases lining up with TRBD1. This receptor was identified in a woman aged 25 to 39 who had recovered from COVID-19. Sequencing was done on a sample of PBMCs or T cells enriched from blood (not recorded which). The CDR3 DNA follows: TGTGCCAGCAGGGGAAACAGGGGGCGACAGCCCCAGCATTTT. It yields the protein CASRGNRGRQPQHF.